Here is one TCR beta chain with its context. Antigen: not known. This sample is drawn from a study of CD8+ T cells in alopecia areata. Sequencing relied on a cDNA template that was reverse transcribed from extracted RNA. Data came from immunoSEQ multiplex PCR; TCRdb stores just in-frame clones and leaves some out. The sample includes 65,000 to 70,000 clones, approximately 61% seen only once; the top ten take 17%. Overall study results and limits: An increase in clonality over normal scalp was evident in lesional scalp, especially alopecia totalis/universalis.

Germline V CDR1 and CDR2: SGDLS, YYNGEE. The CDR3 contains 16 residues. V shed 4 bases, J shed 5 bases, and the junction held 8 bases outside the gene matches. The J gene is TRBJ2-1, the V gene TRBV9; TRBD2 agrees at 11 bases. The starting material was CD8+ T cells sorted from blood, obtained at week 0. This receptor was identified in a human donor with alopecia areata. The CDR3 loop is CASSPTSGISNNEQFF. CDR3 coding DNA: TGTGCCAGCAGCCCGACTAGCGGGATTTCCAACAATGAGCAGTTCTTC.